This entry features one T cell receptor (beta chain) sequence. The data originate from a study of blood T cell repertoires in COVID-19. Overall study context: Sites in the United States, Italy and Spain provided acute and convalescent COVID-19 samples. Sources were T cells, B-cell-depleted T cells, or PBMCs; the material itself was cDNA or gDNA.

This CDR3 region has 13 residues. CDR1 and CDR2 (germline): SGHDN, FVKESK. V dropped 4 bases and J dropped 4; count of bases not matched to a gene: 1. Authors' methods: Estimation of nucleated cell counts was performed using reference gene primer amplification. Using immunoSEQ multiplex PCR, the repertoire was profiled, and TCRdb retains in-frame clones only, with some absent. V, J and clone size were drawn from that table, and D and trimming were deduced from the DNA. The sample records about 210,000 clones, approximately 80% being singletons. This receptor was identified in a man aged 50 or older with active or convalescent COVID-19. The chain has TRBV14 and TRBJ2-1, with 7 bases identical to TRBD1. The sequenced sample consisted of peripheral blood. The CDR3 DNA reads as TGTGCCAGCAGCCCCAGGGGGTACAATGAGCAGTTCTTC. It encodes CASSPRGYNEQFF. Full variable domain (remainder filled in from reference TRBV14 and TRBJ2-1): EAGVTQFPSHSVIEKGQTVTLRCDPISGHDNLYWYRRVMGKEIKFLLHFVKESKQDESGMPNNRFLAERTGGTYSTLKVQPAELEDSGVYFCASSPRGYNEQFFGPGTRLTVL.